Each of the 29 T cell receptor beta chains below was sequenced from the same sample in a study of cytomegalovirus exposure and HLA in healthy donors. The PCR used 60 Vbeta and 13 Jbeta primers. The protocol was immunoSEQ multiplex PCR, while the TCRdb copy is restricted to in-frame clones and leaves out a portion. The sample lists approximately 110,000 clones, 80% to 85% occurring once. The specimen sequenced was PBMCs. The receptors here all came from a woman in her twenties or thirties in good health and CMV-seronegative.

V and J are TRBV6-6 and TRBJ2-5; 7 bases line up with TRBD2. V lost 10 bases to trimming and J lost 7 bases; unmatched junction nucleotides: 12. CDR1 and CDR2 (germline): MNHNY, SVGAGI (reference sequence). The CDR3 sequence is 13 residues long. CDR3 protein: CATTGGGKGTQYF. The CDR3 DNA sequence: TGTGCCACCACTGGGGGGGGGAAGGGGACCCAGTACTTC.

The chain uses TRBV7-8 and TRBJ2-7; D uncertain. The CDR3 has 13 residues. Trimming cost V 4 bases and J 2 bases, with 9 bases left between them. Per the germline V gene, CDR1 is SGHVS and CDR2 is FQNEAQ. CDR3 nucleotide sequence: TGTGCCAGCAGCTCCAGGTTTGCCTACGAGCAGTACTTC. This gives the protein CASSSRFAYEQYF.

The chain recombines TRBV5-6 with TRBJ1-1; maybe TRBD1 (6 bases). The germline V gene encodes CDR1 SGHDT and CDR2 YYEEEE. The CDR3 extends over 16 amino acids. Deletions cut 1 base from V and 1 base from J, with 14 bases between. This CDR3 reads CASSLHGGLENTEAFF. As DNA, the CDR3 is TGTGCCAGCAGCTTGCATGGGGGCTTGGAGAACACTGAAGCTTTCTTT.

The chain uses TRBV6-5 and TRBJ1-3; no clear D. CDR3 length: 15 residues. Germline lookup yields CDR1 MNHEY and CDR2 SVGAGI. V dropped 0 bases and J dropped 0 bases, with 6 bases sitting between them. The CDR3, as DNA: TGTGCCAGCAGTTACTCGCTCAGCTCTGGAAACACCATATATTTT. Its translation: CASSYSLSSGNTIYF.

The rearrangement joins TRBV5-1 to TRBJ2-1, with 13 bases fitting TRBD2. This CDR3 has 15 residues. J gave up 8 bases and V 0 bases, and 2 bases lay outside the gene matches. Germline V gene data show CDR1 as SGHRS and CDR2 as YFSETQ. CDR3 region: CASSLGLAGGYEQFF. The CDR3 coding sequence is TGCGCCAGCAGCTTGGGACTAGCGGGGGGTTATGAGCAGTTCTTC. Filled out from reference TRBV5-1 and TRBJ2-1, the complete variable domain reads KAGVTQTPRYLIKTRGQQVTLSCSPISGHRSVSWYQQTPGQGLQFLFEYFSETQRNKGNFPGRFSGRQFSNSRSEMNVSTLELGDSALYLCASSLGLAGGYEQFFGPGTRLTVL.

The CDR3 loop is CASSHAVGELFF. The CDR3 nucleotides read TGTGCCAGCAGCCACGCGGTCGGGGAGCTGTTTTTT. The genes are TRBV7-3 and TRBJ2-2; no firm D call. The CDR3 runs to 12 residues. V lost 5 bases and J lost 7, with 8 bases in between. CDR1 and CDR2 from the germline V gene are SGHTA and FQGTGA.

The chain employs TRBV11-2 and TRBJ2-5, with 10 positions matching TRBD2. The CDR3 length is 15 residues. Trimming at V came to 4 bases and at J to 2 bases, leaving 4 bases not matched to a gene. Germline-derived CDR1 and CDR2 are SGHAT and FQNNGV. CDR3 sequence: CASSSLSGGQETQYF. CDR3 DNA sequence: TGTGCCAGCAGCTCCCTTAGCGGGGGGCAAGAGACCCAGTACTTC.

V and J are TRBV5-1 and TRBJ2-1; 7 bases fit TRBD1. CDR1 and CDR2 (germline): SGHRS, YFSETQ. The CDR3 length is 14 residues. Unmatched junction bases numbered 6, after V lost 4 bases and J lost 5 bases. The CDR3 region is CASSQGQVDNEQFF. The CDR3 nucleotides are TGCGCCAGCAGCCAAGGACAGGTCGACAATGAGCAGTTCTTC.

V gene TRBV4-1 combines with J gene TRBJ2-2, with 7 bases aligning to TRBD1. The CDR3 consists of 16 residues. Germline-derived CDR1 and CDR2 are MGHRA and YSYEKL. J gave up 8 bases and V 1 base, and 10 bases lay outside the gene matches. DNA for the CDR3: TGCGCCAGCAGCCAAGGTACAGGGGTTCGAAGGGGGGAGCTGTTTTTT. The encoded protein is CASSQGTGVRRGELFF.

V gene TRBV10-2 combines with J gene TRBJ2-6; a weak D match, TRBD2 (7 bases). Per germline, CDR1 WSHSY and CDR2 SAAADI. Deletions cut 6 bases from V and 2 bases from J, with 17 bases between. The CDR3 sequence is 17 residues long. The CDR3 region is CASRRGQGTAGANVLTF. CDR3 DNA: TGCGCCAGCAGGCGGGGGCAGGGGACTGCTGGGGCCAACGTCCTGACTTTC.

The CDR3 sequence: CASINPGTGGSEQYF. The CDR3 region has the DNA TGTGCCAGCATTAACCCCGGGACAGGGGGTAGCGAGCAGTACTTC. The gene calls are TRBV28 and TRBJ2-7, with 11 bases that match TRBD1. V shed 7 bases, J shed 6 bases, and the junction held 11 bases outside the gene matches. This CDR3 region has 15 residues. Germline-derived CDR1 and CDR2 are MDHEN and SYDVKM.

The rearrangement uses TRBV4-1 and TRBJ1-1; a weak D match, TRBD1 (5 bases). CDR1 and CDR2 (germline): MGHRA, YSYEKL. This CDR3 region has 17 residues. Trimming stripped 2 bases from V and 2 bases from J, with 18 bases between. CDR3 in amino acids: CASSQLFRRDDNTEAFF. CDR3 coding DNA: TGCGCCAGCAGCCAATTATTCCGGCGGGACGATAACACTGAAGCTTTCTTT.

This rearrangement joins TRBV7-8 to TRBJ2-3; TRBD2 agrees at 16 bases. V shed 4 bases and J 2 bases; nucleotides not matched to a gene: 9. Germline V gene sequence: CDR1 SGHVS, CDR2 FQNEAQ. There are 19 residues in the CDR3. CDR3 in amino acids: CASSWGLAGGGTYTDTQYF. The CDR3 DNA reads as TGTGCCAGCAGCTGGGGACTAGCGGGAGGGGGGACGTACACAGATACGCAGTATTTT.

The chain is built from TRBV5-1 and TRBJ2-3; TRBD2 matches at 15 bases. Germline V gene sequence: CDR1 SGHRS, CDR2 YFSETQ. The CDR3 has 20 amino acids. The J segment lost 3 bases and the V segment lost 4 bases, leaving 15 bases of the junction unmatched. The CDR3 is CASSRPGLAGGPRGTDTQYF. Written as DNA, the CDR3 is TGCGCCAGCAGCCGACCCGGACTAGCGGGAGGGCCAAGGGGGACAGATACGCAGTATTTT.

This rearrangement joins TRBV2 to TRBJ2-2; perhaps TRBD1 as D (5 bases). V lost 4 bases and J 3 bases, leaving 6 bases between the germline ends. Per the germline V gene, CDR1 is SNHLY and CDR2 is FYNNEI. The CDR3 length is 13 residues. The CDR3 coding sequence is TGTGCCAGCAGTGGCAGGGACACCGGGGAGCTGTTTTTT. This gives the protein CASSGRDTGELFF.

The genes are TRBV25-1 and TRBJ1-2; 12 bases line up with TRBD1. The germline gives CDR1 MGHDK, CDR2 SYGVNS. The junction had 5 bases not matched to a gene; V was cut back by 4 bases and J by 5 bases. CDR3 length: 15 residues. Here the CDR3 DNA reads TGTGCCAGCAGTGTGGGGACAGGGGGCGCTTATGGCTACACCTTC. This codes for CASSVGTGGAYGYTF.

V and J are TRBV15 and TRBJ2-7; the match to TRBD2 covers 11 bases. CDR1 is LNHNV and CDR2 is YYDKDF in the germline V gene (reference sequence). The CDR3 length is 14 residues. The trim removed 0 bases at V and 13 bases at J, leaving 8 bases unmatched. CDR3 amino acids: CATSRDLASGGFYF. DNA of the CDR3: TGTGCCACCAGCAGAGATTTGGCTAGCGGGGGGTTCTACTTC.

The sample holds one count of this clone. V gene TRBV15 combines with J gene TRBJ2-1, with a tentative D call TRBD2 (5 bases). Germline-derived CDR1 and CDR2 are LNHNV and YYDKDF (reference sequence). With 0 bases removed from V and 2 bases from J, the gap between germline ends came to 17 bases. The CDR3 runs 18 residues. The CDR3 reads CATSRDKREMKPYNEQFF. The CDR3 bases are TGTGCCACCAGCAGAGATAAGAGGGAGATGAAACCCTACAATGAGCAGTTCTTC.

The chain employs TRBV19 and TRBJ2-1, with 8 nucleotides matching TRBD1. The ends lost 6 bases at V and 4 bases at J; junction bases unmatched: 8. Germline V gene data show CDR1 as LNHDA and CDR2 as SQIVND (reference sequence). The CDR3 spans 15 residues. The CDR3 sequence is CASSGDRLKYNEQFF. The CDR3 DNA reads TGTGCCAGTAGCGGGGACAGGTTAAAATACAATGAGCAGTTCTTC.

The rearrangement links TRBV6-5 to TRBJ2-7, with D possibly matching TRBD1 (6 bases). Germline loops: CDR1 MNHEY, CDR2 SVGAGI. The CDR3 contains 13 residues. The V and J ends lost 5 bases and 2 bases respectively, with 10 bases between them. The CDR3 protein is CASSNRDTYEQYF. As DNA, the CDR3 is TGTGCCAGCAGTAACCGGGACACCTACGAGCAGTACTTC.

V gene TRBV19 combines with J gene TRBJ2-1, with 7 bases aligning to TRBD2. CDR1 LNHDA and CDR2 SQIVND come from the germline V gene (reference sequence). The CDR3 sequence is 14 residues long. The V and J ends lost 2 bases and 7 bases, in that order; junction bases with no gene match: 5. The CDR3 loop reads CASSIWGRENEQFF. In DNA, the CDR3 is TGTGCCAGTAGTATATGGGGGAGGGAAAATGAGCAGTTCTTC.

The rearrangement joins TRBV5-1 to TRBJ2-2; tentative D call: TRBD2 (6 bases). The CDR3 has 15 amino acids. The germline gives CDR1 SGHRS, CDR2 YFSETQ. V shed 4 bases and J shed 3 bases, with 13 bases lying between them. As DNA, the CDR3 is TGCGCCAGCAGCGGGGTAGCGGAGTACACCGGGGAGCTGTTTTTT. Translated: CASSGVAEYTGELFF.

V is TRBV7-6 and J is TRBJ2-1; 10 nucleotides agree with TRBD2. CDR1 and CDR2 from the germline V gene are SGHVS and FNYEAQ. Unmatched junction bases numbered 8, after V lost 6 bases and J lost 6 bases. CDR3 length: 15 amino acids. The CDR3 sequence: CASSQSAGGGNEQFF. The CDR3 region has the DNA TGTGCCAGCAGTCAATCAGCGGGAGGGGGCAATGAGCAGTTCTTC.

The V and J genes are TRBV7-2 and TRBJ2-3, with 8 bases lining up with TRBD2. There are 18 residues in the CDR3. The germline V gene has CDR1 SGHTA and CDR2 FQGNSA. V lost 5 bases to trimming and J lost 0 bases; unmatched junction nucleotides: 13. The CDR3 spells CASSPGTRGFPSTDTQYF. In DNA, the CDR3 is TGTGCCAGCAGCCCCGGGACTAGGGGGTTCCCTAGCACAGATACGCAGTATTTT.

This clone was seen just once. The chain is built from TRBV30 and TRBJ2-1, with TRBD1 matching over 7 bases. Germline lookup yields CDR1 GTSNPN and CDR2 SVGIG (reference sequence). The junction had 4 bases not matched to a gene; V was cut back by 8 bases and J by 0 bases. The CDR3 spans 13 residues. The CDR3 sequence: CARGGNSYNEQFF. The CDR3 bases are TGTGCCAGAGGGGGCAACTCCTACAATGAGCAGTTCTTC.

This chain links TRBV5-1 with TRBJ1-1; D gene uncertain. This CDR3 spans 12 amino acids. The V gene's germline CDR1 is SGHRS and CDR2 YFSETQ. The V end lost 1 base, the J end lost 8 bases, and 9 bases lay between the germline ends. The CDR3 DNA is TGCGCCAGCAGCTTGCAGGATACGGAAGCTTTCTTT. This codes for CASSLQDTEAFF.

This clone has more than one count but fewer than ten. The chain combines TRBV27 with TRBJ2-7; maybe TRBD1 (6 bases). Germline CDR1 reads MNHEY; CDR2 reads SMNVEV (reference sequence). Trimming stripped 4 bases from V and 2 bases from J, with 9 bases between. The CDR3 consists of 13 residues. DNA for the CDR3: TGTGCCAGCAGTTACAGGGTAGCCTACGAGCAGTACTTC. This encodes CASSYRVAYEQYF.

The chain couples TRBV18 to TRBJ1-5, with D maybe TRBD1 (5 bases). V lost 3 bases, J lost 9 bases, and 18 bases lay in between. There are 15 residues in the CDR3. The germline V gene encodes CDR1 KGHSH and CDR2 LQKENI. CDR3 DNA sequence: TGTGCCAGCTCACCCGGGGGGGACCGTCGAGGGCCCCAGCATTTT. It codes for CASSPGGDRRGPQHF.

The V and J genes are TRBV5-1 and TRBJ2-1; a weak D match, TRBD2 (7 bases). The ends were cut back, 3 bases at V and 7 bases at J, with 11 bases in the middle. The CDR3 is 13 residues long. Per the germline V gene, CDR1 is SGHRS and CDR2 is YFSETQ. Here the CDR3 reads CASSYGGRNEQFF. CDR3 bases: TGCGCCAGCAGCTACGGGGGGCGGAATGAGCAGTTCTTC.